Listed below are T cell receptor beta chains from one sample, sequenced in a study of Graves' ophthalmopathy and Graves' hyperthyroidism. Using its own MiXCR run on the multiplex PCR reads, TCRdb lists one record per CDR3 protein. Of 200,000 to 250,000 distinct CDR3 sequences detected, under 25% appear once; the ten largest clones hold around 40%. Sample: peripheral blood. These receptors were taken from a woman aged 50 to 60 with Graves' ophthalmopathy. CDR3s include the opening cysteine and the closing phenylalanine or tryptophan. The order of the fields is CDR3 length, D gene, clone size, V gene, J gene, CDR3 protein, CDR3 DNA. A D gene is named only where the DNA matches it firmly. Not all rows give a size; the values are once, few, many and, for expanded clones, a class.

length: 13
D: .
size: many
V: TRBV11-2
J: TRBJ1-2
CDR3: CASSLAASYGYTF
DNA: TGTGCCAGCAGCTTAGCGGCCAGCTATGGCTACACCTTC

length: 16
D: .
size: many
V: TRBV27
J: TRBJ2-3
CDR3: CASSHKQGGSTDTQYF
DNA: TGTGCCAGCAGTCACAAACAGGGGGGGAGCACAGATACGCAGTATTTT

length: 14
D: .
size: many
V: TRBV19
J: TRBJ2-7
CDR3: CASSPGYFSYEQYF
DNA: TGTGCCAGTAGCCCAGGGTATTTTTCCTACGAGCAGTACTTC

length: 14
D: .
size: .
V: TRBV6-4
J: TRBJ1-5
CDR3: CAAWEGGSNQPQHF
DNA: TGTGCCGCGTGGGAGGGGGGAAGCAATCAGCCCCAGCATTTT

length: 16
D: .
size: .
V: TRBV5-1
J: TRBJ2-5
CDR3: CASSSDGGRFQETQYF
DNA: TGCGCCAGCAGCTCTGACGGGGGACGTTTCCAAGAGACCCAGTACTTC

length: 18
D: .
size: few
V: TRBV5-1
J: TRBJ2-6
CDR3: CASSPAGQGNSGANVLTF
DNA: TGCGCCAGCAGCCCTGCCGGCCAGGGGAACTCTGGGGCCAACGTCCTGACTTTC

length: 14
D: .
size: .
V: TRBV7-8
J: TRBJ1-1
CDR3: CASSLGSGRSEAFF
DNA: TGTGCCAGCAGCTTAGGGTCGGGCAGGAGTGAAGCTTTCTTT

length: 14
D: TRBD1
size: many
V: TRBV2
J: TRBJ2-7
CDR3: CASSDGLGGREQYF
DNA: TGTGCCAGCAGTGACGGTTTAGGGGGCCGCGAGCAGTACTTC

length: 13
D: .
size: many
V: TRBV7-3
J: TRBJ2-5
CDR3: CASSLVPRETQYF
DNA: TGTGCCAGCAGCTTAGTCCCCCGTGAGACCCAGTACTTC

length: 15
D: .
size: many
V: TRBV6-1
J: TRBJ2-2
CDR3: CASRPSRANTGELFF
DNA: TGTGCCAGCAGGCCCTCACGCGCGAACACCGGGGAGCTGTTTTTT

length: 14
D: .
size: few
V: TRBV18
J: TRBJ2-2
CDR3: CASSLDQITGELFF
DNA: TGTGCCAGCTCACTTGATCAGATTACCGGGGAGCTGTTTTTT

length: 14
D: .
size: many
V: TRBV24-1
J: TRBJ2-2
CDR3: CATSLAARTGELFF
DNA: TGTGCCACCAGTTTGGCGGCACGCACCGGGGAGCTGTTTTTT

length: 14
D: TRBD1
size: .
V: TRBV20-1
J: TRBJ1-2
CDR3: CSARDLDRVGGYTF
DNA: TGCAGTGCTAGAGATCTCGACAGGGTAGGAGGCTACACCTTC

length: 13
D: TRBD1
size: .
V: TRBV20-1
J: TRBJ2-7
CDR3: CSATTGQIYEQYF
DNA: TGCAGTGCTACGACGGGACAGATCTACGAGCAGTACTTC

length: 13
D: .
size: many
V: TRBV14
J: TRBJ2-7
CDR3: CASSHRGRYEQYF
DNA: TGTGCCAGCAGCCATAGGGGTCGTTACGAGCAGTACTTC

length: 14
D: TRBD1
size: many
V: TRBV12-3/TRBV12-4
J: TRBJ1-1
CDR3: CASIKGTGITEAFF
DNA: TGTGCCAGCATTAAAGGGACAGGGATCACTGAAGCTTTCTTT

length: 16
D: TRBD1
size: once
V: TRBV2
J: TRBJ1-6
CDR3: CASSKRQGAANSPLHF
DNA: TGTGCCAGCAGTAAAAGACAGGGGGCAGCTAATTCACCCCTCCACTTT

length: 15
D: .
size: many
V: TRBV7-3
J: TRBJ2-7
CDR3: CASSHRHGADYEQYF
DNA: TGTGCCAGCAGCCACCGACACGGAGCGGACTACGAGCAGTACTTC

length: 15
D: .
size: many
V: TRBV12-3/TRBV12-4
J: TRBJ2-3
CDR3: CASSPISSRSDTQYF
DNA: TGTGCCAGCAGCCCCATTTCGAGCCGCTCAGATACGCAGTATTTT

length: 14
D: .
size: .
V: TRBV6-1
J: TRBJ1-1
CDR3: CATLGQGERTEAFF
DNA: TGTGCCACACTCGGGCAGGGAGAAAGGACTGAAGCTTTCTTT

length: 14
D: .
size: .
V: TRBV20-1
J: TRBJ1-6
CDR3: CSASVDSRNSPLHF
DNA: TGCAGTGCTAGCGTGGACAGCAGAAATTCACCCCTCCACTTT

length: 13
D: .
size: many
V: TRBV20-1
J: TRBJ1-1
CDR3: CSARVSGGTEAFF
DNA: TGCAGTGCTAGAGTGTCGGGGGGCACTGAAGCTTTCTTT

length: 13
D: TRBD1
size: many
V: TRBV19
J: TRBJ2-5
CDR3: CASGDRVWETQYF
DNA: TGTGCCAGTGGGGACAGGGTTTGGGAGACCCAGTACTTC

length: 14
D: TRBD1
size: many
V: TRBV12-3/TRBV12-4
J: TRBJ1-3
CDR3: CASSQDRMPNTIYF
DNA: TGTGCCAGCAGTCAGGACAGGATGCCCAACACCATATATTTT

length: 16
D: .
size: .
V: TRBV27
J: TRBJ1-6
CDR3: CASSLSSGHKTSPLHF
DNA: TGTGCCAGCAGTTTATCGTCGGGACACAAAACATCACCCCTCCACTTT

length: 13
D: .
size: many
V: TRBV24-1
J: TRBJ2-7
CDR3: CATRGSPSGEQYF
DNA: TGTGCCACCAGGGGTTCTCCTTCGGGAGAGCAGTACTTC

length: 13
D: .
size: many
V: TRBV18
J: TRBJ1-1
CDR3: CASSHGGVTEAFF
DNA: TGTGCCAGCTCACATGGGGGGGTAACTGAAGCTTTCTTT

length: 15
D: TRBD1
size: few
V: TRBV12-3/TRBV12-4
J: TRBJ2-7
CDR3: CASSPPTGQGYEQYF
DNA: TGTGCCAGCAGCCCCCCTACGGGACAGGGTTACGAGCAGTACTTC

length: 13
D: TRBD1
size: many
V: TRBV20-1
J: TRBJ1-5
CDR3: CSARVSGGQPQHF
DNA: TGCAGTGCTAGAGTGTCAGGGGGCCAGCCCCAGCATTTT

length: 13
D: .
size: many
V: TRBV12-3/TRBV12-4
J: TRBJ1-2
CDR3: CASSLEQGYGYTF
DNA: TGTGCCAGCAGTTTGGAACAGGGCTATGGCTACACCTTC

length: 14
D: TRBD1
size: .
V: TRBV5-1
J: TRBJ1-5
CDR3: CASSFGQGTQPQHF
DNA: TGCGCCAGCAGCTTTGGACAGGGTACTCAGCCCCAGCATTTT

length: 14
D: .
size: many
V: TRBV12-3/TRBV12-4
J: TRBJ2-2
CDR3: CASSLLQYTGELFF
DNA: TGTGCCAGCAGTTTACTACAATACACCGGGGAGCTGTTTTTT

length: 14
D: TRBD1
size: many
V: TRBV6-5
J: TRBJ2-5
CDR3: CASSYNDRDETQYF
DNA: TGTGCCAGCAGTTACAACGACAGGGATGAGACCCAGTACTTC

length: 14
D: .
size: .
V: TRBV12-3/TRBV12-4
J: TRBJ1-1
CDR3: CASALHGANTEAFF
DNA: TGTGCCAGCGCTTTACACGGGGCGAACACTGAAGCTTTCTTT

length: 15
D: TRBD1
size: .
V: TRBV7-3
J: TRBJ2-5
CDR3: CASSATGGEAETQYF
DNA: TGTGCCAGCAGCGCGACAGGGGGCGAGGCGGAGACCCAGTACTTC

length: 15
D: TRBD2
size: many
V: TRBV5-1
J: TRBJ2-7
CDR3: CASSLLAGGPAEQYF
DNA: TGCGCCAGCAGCCTCCTAGCGGGAGGGCCTGCCGAGCAGTACTTC

length: 14
D: .
size: .
V: TRBV11-2
J: TRBJ1-5
CDR3: CASSLGRVGQPQHF
DNA: TGTGCCAGCAGCTTGGGGAGGGTGGGTCAGCCCCAGCATTTT

length: 14
D: TRBD1
size: many
V: TRBV28
J: TRBJ2-5
CDR3: CASRISGGQETQYF
DNA: TGTGCCAGCAGGATATCAGGGGGCCAAGAGACCCAGTACTTC

length: 16
D: .
size: many
V: TRBV6-1
J: TRBJ1-5
CDR3: CASSEYGGQGDQPQHF
DNA: TGTGCCAGCAGTGAATACGGGGGGCAAGGGGATCAGCCCCAGCATTTT

length: 15
D: TRBD1
size: .
V: TRBV30
J: TRBJ1-5
CDR3: CAWSGDRRLGQPQHF
DNA: TGTGCCTGGAGTGGGGACAGGAGATTGGGACAGCCCCAGCATTTT

length: 15
D: .
size: few
V: TRBV3-1
J: TRBJ1-5
CDR3: CASSHSQLDNQPQHF
DNA: TGTGCCAGCAGCCATAGTCAGCTAGACAATCAGCCCCAGCATTTT

length: 14
D: .
size: .
V: TRBV4-1
J: TRBJ2-7
CDR3: CASSQASGDYEQYF
DNA: TGCGCCAGCAGCCAAGCATCCGGAGACTACGAGCAGTACTTC

length: 13
D: .
size: .
V: TRBV6-1
J: TRBJ1-1
CDR3: CASSRRGGPEAFF
DNA: TGTGCCAGCAGCAGAAGGGGAGGGCCTGAAGCTTTCTTT

length: 15
D: .
size: many
V: TRBV7-2
J: TRBJ2-7
CDR3: CASSLEGVPSYEQYF
DNA: TGTGCCAGCAGCTTAGAAGGGGTCCCCTCCTACGAGCAGTACTTC

length: 15
D: TRBD2
size: .
V: TRBV6-1
J: TRBJ2-5
CDR3: CASSSRLAGGETQYF
DNA: TGTGCCAGCAGCTCAAGACTAGCGGGAGGAGAGACCCAGTACTTC

length: 14
D: .
size: many
V: TRBV6-2/TRBV6-3
J: TRBJ2-2
CDR3: CASRSYGDTGELFF
DNA: TGTGCCAGCAGGAGTTACGGGGACACCGGGGAGCTGTTTTTT

length: 13
D: TRBD1
size: .
V: TRBV30
J: TRBJ2-7
CDR3: CAWTQGESYEQYF
DNA: TGTGCCTGGACCCAGGGGGAAAGCTACGAGCAGTACTTC

length: 15
D: .
size: many
V: TRBV12-3/TRBV12-4
J: TRBJ1-1
CDR3: CASILGGGLNTEAFF
DNA: TGTGCCAGCATACTGGGGGGCGGATTGAACACTGAAGCTTTCTTT

length: 14
D: .
size: .
V: TRBV28
J: TRBJ1-2
CDR3: CASSLGRWRRGYTF
DNA: TGTGCCAGCAGTTTAGGGAGATGGCGGAGAGGCTACACCTTC

length: 13
D: .
size: .
V: TRBV6-2/TRBV6-3
J: TRBJ1-2
CDR3: CASRTENNYGYTF
DNA: TGTGCCAGCAGGACCGAAAATAACTATGGCTACACCTTC